A selection of T cell receptor beta chains follows, all from one sample in a study of cytomegalovirus exposure and HLA in healthy donors. Profiling relied on immunoSEQ multiplex PCR, and the TCRdb table lists in-frame clones only, not all of them. The data contain 130,000 or so clones, more than 70% of them singletons. Sequencing was performed on PBMCs. The receptor set was obtained from a woman in her fifties or sixties in good health and CMV-seronegative. Both conserved end residues are part of each CDR3. Each record gives: J gene, D gene, V gene, clone size, CDR3 DNA, CDR3 protein. D genes are given only for firm matches. Clone size is not always given. Where it is, it says once, few, many or a class for expanded clones.

j_call: TRBJ2-5; d_call: TRBD2; v_call: TRBV4-1; clone_size: NA; cdr3_nt: TGCGCCAGCAGCTACGGGGGGGCAAACCAAGAGACCCAGTACTTC; cdr3_aa: CASSYGGANQETQYF
j_call: TRBJ1-5; d_call: NA; v_call: TRBV19; clone_size: NA; cdr3_nt: TGTGCCAGTAGTATCAGTCCCCGCAACAATCAGCCCCAGCATTTT; cdr3_aa: CASSISPRNNQPQHF
j_call: TRBJ2-1; d_call: TRBD2; v_call: TRBV5-6; clone_size: NA; cdr3_nt: TGTGCCAGCAGCTTGGCGCGTATAGCGGGAGCGAGCTACAATGAGCAGTTCTTC; cdr3_aa: CASSLARIAGASYNEQFF
j_call: TRBJ1-5; d_call: NA; v_call: TRBV27; clone_size: NA; cdr3_nt: TGTGCCAGCACTCCATCTGGGGGGATTAGCAATCAGCCCCAGCATTTT; cdr3_aa: CASTPSGGISNQPQHF
j_call: TRBJ1-5; d_call: TRBD1; v_call: TRBV2; clone_size: once; cdr3_nt: TGTGCCAGCAGTGAGGCCGGACAGGGGGGGGGTCAGCCCCAGCATTTT; cdr3_aa: CASSEAGQGGGQPQHF
j_call: TRBJ2-3; d_call: NA; v_call: TRBV6-6; clone_size: NA; cdr3_nt: TGTGCCAGCACCTTGGACTCCGCTAGCACAGATACGCAGTATTTT; cdr3_aa: CASTLDSASTDTQYF
j_call: TRBJ1-3; d_call: TRBD1; v_call: TRBV27; clone_size: NA; cdr3_nt: TGTGCCAGCAAACCAGGGGGTCCCGGAAACACCATATATTTT; cdr3_aa: CASKPGGPGNTIYF
j_call: TRBJ1-5; d_call: NA; v_call: TRBV7-9; clone_size: NA; cdr3_nt: TGTGCCAGCAGCTTAGTTGGGGGGGCAAATCAGCCCCAGCATTTT; cdr3_aa: CASSLVGGANQPQHF
j_call: TRBJ1-3; d_call: NA; v_call: TRBV18; clone_size: once; cdr3_nt: TGTGCCAGCTCACCAACGGCAGGGGCTGGAAACACCATATATTTT; cdr3_aa: CASSPTAGAGNTIYF
j_call: TRBJ2-1; d_call: TRBD1; v_call: TRBV4-1; clone_size: NA; cdr3_nt: TGCGCCAGCAGCTTCCGTCCGACAGGGGCAAGGGGGGTCGACACTAATGACGAGCAGTTCTTC; cdr3_aa: CASSFRPTGARGVDTNDEQFF
j_call: TRBJ1-2; d_call: NA; v_call: TRBV29-1; clone_size: NA; cdr3_nt: TGCAGCGTTGATCGTACCGGGAACTATGGCTACACCTTC; cdr3_aa: CSVDRTGNYGYTF
j_call: TRBJ2-1; d_call: NA; v_call: TRBV5-4; clone_size: NA; cdr3_nt: TGTGCCTCGAGCCGGGATAATGAGCAGTTCTTC; cdr3_aa: CASSRDNEQFF
j_call: TRBJ2-3; d_call: TRBD1; v_call: TRBV6-6; clone_size: NA; cdr3_nt: TGTGCCAGCAGCCCAGGACAGGGCCCCCGAGGAGATACGCAGTATTTT; cdr3_aa: CASSPGQGPRGDTQYF
j_call: TRBJ1-5; d_call: NA; v_call: TRBV18; clone_size: NA; cdr3_nt: TGTGCCAGCTCACCAACAGGGTTGAGCAATCAGCCCCAGCATTTT; cdr3_aa: CASSPTGLSNQPQHF
j_call: TRBJ2-1; d_call: NA; v_call: TRBV28; clone_size: once; cdr3_nt: TGTGCCAGCACCCACCCGGGTGGGCAGTTCTTC; cdr3_aa: CASTHPGGQFF
j_call: TRBJ2-7; d_call: TRBD1; v_call: TRBV19; clone_size: NA; cdr3_nt: TGTGCCAGTAGGACCCGGGACAGGAGAACCTACGAGCAGTACTTC; cdr3_aa: CASRTRDRRTYEQYF
j_call: TRBJ2-3; d_call: NA; v_call: TRBV5-1; clone_size: NA; cdr3_nt: TGCGCCAGCAGCTTGGCAAGTAGTGGAGATACGCAGTATTTT; cdr3_aa: CASSLASSGDTQYF
j_call: TRBJ2-7; d_call: NA; v_call: TRBV4-1; clone_size: NA; cdr3_nt: TGCGCCAGCAGCCTGAGACAGAAGAACTACGAGCAGTACTTC; cdr3_aa: CASSLRQKNYEQYF
j_call: TRBJ1-4; d_call: TRBD1; v_call: TRBV2; clone_size: NA; cdr3_nt: TGTGCCAGCAGTGATCTTCCCGCCGGGACAGGACCAAAACTGTTTTTT; cdr3_aa: CASSDLPAGTGPKLFF